This TCR beta chain appears in the sequencing data of a study of control samples from healthy donors and cancer patients. Trimming took off 4 bases at V and 7 bases at J, with 11 bases between the two ends. This CDR3 has 13 amino acids. Per the germline V gene, CDR1 is SNHLY and CDR2 is FYNNEI. Produced via immunoSEQ multiplex PCR; TCRdb's table is partial and in-frame only. This sample has 120,000 to 150,000 clones; about 89% occur once, and the top ten carry under 9%. This clone was recorded a few times. The rearrangement uses TRBV2 and TRBJ2-4; possibly TRBD1 or TRBD2 for D (6 bases each). The TCR sequence derives from a man younger than 35 in good health. The sequencing sample was made of blood. CDR3 protein: CASSGGARNIQYF. DNA for the CDR3: TGTGCCAGCAGTGGGGGGGCCCGGAACATTCAGTACTTC.